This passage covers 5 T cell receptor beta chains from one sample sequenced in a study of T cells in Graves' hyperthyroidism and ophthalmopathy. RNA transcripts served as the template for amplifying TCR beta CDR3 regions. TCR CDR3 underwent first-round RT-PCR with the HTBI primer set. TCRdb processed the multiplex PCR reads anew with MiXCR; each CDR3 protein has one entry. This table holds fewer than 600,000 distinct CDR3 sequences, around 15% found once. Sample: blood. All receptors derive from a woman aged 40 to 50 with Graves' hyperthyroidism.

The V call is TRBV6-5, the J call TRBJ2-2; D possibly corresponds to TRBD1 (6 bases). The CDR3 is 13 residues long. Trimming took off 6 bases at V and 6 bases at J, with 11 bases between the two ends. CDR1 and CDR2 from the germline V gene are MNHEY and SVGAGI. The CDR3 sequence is CASSASGAGELFF. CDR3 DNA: TGTGCCAGCAGCGCTTCAGGGGCCGGGGAGCTGTTTTTT.

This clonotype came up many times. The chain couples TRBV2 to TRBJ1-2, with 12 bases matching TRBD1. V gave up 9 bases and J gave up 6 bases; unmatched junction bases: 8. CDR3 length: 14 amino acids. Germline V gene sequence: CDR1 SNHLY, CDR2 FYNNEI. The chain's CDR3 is CARTGTGGPDGYTF. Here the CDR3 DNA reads TGTGCCAGGACCGGGACAGGGGGCCCGGATGGCTACACCTTC.

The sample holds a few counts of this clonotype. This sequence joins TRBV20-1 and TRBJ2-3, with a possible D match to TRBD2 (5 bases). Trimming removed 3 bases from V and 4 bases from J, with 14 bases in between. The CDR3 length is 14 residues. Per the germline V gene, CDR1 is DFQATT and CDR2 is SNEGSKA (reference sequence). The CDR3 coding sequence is TGCAGTGCTAGGACTACTGTAGGAGCAGATACGCAGTATTTT. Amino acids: CSARTTVGADTQYF.

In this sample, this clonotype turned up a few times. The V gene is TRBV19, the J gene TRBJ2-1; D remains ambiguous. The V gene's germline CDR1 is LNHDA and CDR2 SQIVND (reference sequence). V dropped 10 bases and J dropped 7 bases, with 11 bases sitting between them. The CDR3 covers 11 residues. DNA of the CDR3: TGTGCCACCCAAGACCGGAATGAGCAGTTCTTC. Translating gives CATQDRNEQFF.

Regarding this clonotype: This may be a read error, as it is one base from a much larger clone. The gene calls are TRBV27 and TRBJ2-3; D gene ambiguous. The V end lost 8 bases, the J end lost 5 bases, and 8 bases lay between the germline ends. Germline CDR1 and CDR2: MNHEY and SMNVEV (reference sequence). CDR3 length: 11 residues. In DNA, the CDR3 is TGTGCCAGCGGTAGGGTAGATACGCAGTATTTT. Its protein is CASGRVDTQYF.